Each of the 5 T cell receptor beta chains below was sequenced from the same sample in a study of blood T cell repertoires in COVID-19. Assay used: immunoSEQ multiplex PCR; TCRdb lists only in-frame clones, some missing. The sample holds approximately 250,000 clones, around 86% seen once. The sample consisted of peripheral blood. The receptors were gathered from a man in his forties with active or convalescent COVID-19.

The rearrangement joins TRBV30 to TRBJ1-4; the match to TRBD1 covers 7 bases. The germline V gene has CDR1 GTSNPN and CDR2 SVGIG (reference sequence). CDR3 length: 15 amino acids. V shed 2 bases, J shed 4 bases, and the junction held 7 bases outside the gene matches. The CDR3 DNA follows: TGTGCCTGGAGTAGGCGGGGACAGAGTAATGAAAAACTGTTTTTT. It specifies CAWSRRGQSNEKLFF.

The J gene is TRBJ1-1, the V gene TRBV5-8; D not resolved. This CDR3 is 13 amino acids long. The V and J ends lost 9 bases and 0 bases respectively, with 12 bases between them. Germline CDR1 is SGHTS and CDR2 is YDEGEE. CDR3 nucleotide sequence: TGTGCCACGCGGCTGCAGATGAACACTGAAGCTTTCTTT. Translated, it gives CATRLQMNTEAFF.

The chain carries TRBV18 and TRBJ2-5, with a possible D match to TRBD2 (5 bases). This CDR3 has 15 amino acids. CDR1 is KGHSH, CDR2 LQKENI, per germline. V lost 2 bases to trimming and J lost 2 bases, with 12 bases between them. The CDR3 DNA is TGTGCCAGCTCACCATTGACTTCGGGACAAGAGACCCAGTACTTC. The encoded protein is CASSPLTSGQETQYF.

This clone was counted once. Other DNA variants within this sample encode the same CDR3. The chain recombines TRBV27 with TRBJ1-1; possible D gene TRBD1, 5 bases. CDR3 length equals 13 residues. Germline loops: CDR1 MNHEY, CDR2 SMNVEV (reference sequence). The V end lost 5 bases, the J end lost 3 bases, and 10 bases lay between the germline ends. The CDR3 is CASSLREDTEAFF. The CDR3 bases are TGTGCCAGCAGTCTCAGGGAGGACACTGAAGCTTTCTTT.

The rearrangement uses TRBV5-4 and TRBJ2-3, with TRBD2 matching 7 bases. CDR1 is SGHNT, CDR2 YYREEE, per germline (reference sequence). The CDR3 length is 14 residues. The V segment lost 2 bases and the J segment 1 base; nucleotides outside the gene matches: 1. The CDR3 DNA reads as TGTGCCAGCAGCTTACGGGGGGGCACAGATACGCAGTATTTT. Translation: CASSLRGGTDTQYF. The full variable domain, in which reference TRBV5-4 and TRBJ2-3 provide the parts outside the CDR3, is ETGVTQSPTHLIKTRGQQVTLRCSSQSGHNTVSWYQQALGQGPQFIFQYYREEENGRGNFPPRFSGLQFPNYSSELNVNALELDDSALYLCASSLRGGTDTQYFGPGTRLTVL.